One sample yielded the 30 T cell receptor beta chains listed below, sequenced in a study of graft-versus-host responses after intestinal transplantation. Their cognate antigens are unknown. The method was immunoSEQ multiplex PCR; TCRdb's version includes in-frame clones alone and lacks a portion of them. This sample has 80,000 to 100,000 clones, with roughly 91% found just once. The sequenced sample was unstimulated CD4+ T cells sorted from spleen or lymph node cells, obtained before transplant. Receptors were obtained from a human donor who was the organ donor for an intestinal transplant.

In the case of this clone: One junction end disagrees with the germline gene, perhaps due to a read error. The rearrangement links TRBV5-1 to TRBJ1-1; D perhaps matches TRBD1 (6 bases). This CDR3 region has 12 residues. Germline values: CDR1 SGHRS, CDR2 YFSETQ. CDR3 sequence: CASSFGDTGAFF. The CDR3 bases are TGCGCCAGCAGCTTCGGGGACACTGGAGCTTTCTTT.

This sequence joins TRBV4-2 and TRBJ2-7, with a weak D call TRBD2 (5 bases). The CDR3 contains 16 residues. V was cut by 1 base and J by 3 bases, with 16 bases left in between. The germline CDR1 and CDR2 sequences are LGHNA and YNFKEQ. The CDR3 DNA is TGTGCCAGCAGCCAAGTCTTTCGGGATTTGAGCTACGAGCAGTACTTC. It specifies CASSQVFRDLSYEQYF.

V usage is TRBV6-1 and J usage is TRBJ2-1; 7 positions agree with TRBD2. The germline V gene encodes CDR1 MNHNS and CDR2 SASEGT. CDR3 length equals 13 residues. Trimming at V came to 3 bases and at J to 9 bases, leaving 5 bases not matched to a gene. The CDR3 DNA follows: TGTGCCAGCAGTGAGGCGGGGAGGGGTGAGCAGTTCTTC. This codes for CASSEAGRGEQFF.

The V call is TRBV19, the J call TRBJ1-1, with D possibly TRBD1 on 6 matching bases. Germline V lookup: CDR1 LNHDA, CDR2 SQIVND (reference sequence). Trimming took 6 bases from V and 1 from J, leaving 12 bases between them. CDR3 size: 14 residues. CDR3 amino acids: CASSWGRGNTEAFF. The DNA of the CDR3 is TGTGCCAGTAGCTGGGGCAGGGGGAACACTGAAGCTTTCTTT.

The chain carries TRBV12-5 and TRBJ2-3, with D maybe TRBD2 (6 bases). The CDR3 sequence is 17 residues long. The germline CDR1 and CDR2 sequences are LGHNT and FRNRAP. V was trimmed by 0 bases and J by 1 base, leaving 14 bases between them. This CDR3 is CASGLVPLGGGTDTQYF. The DNA for the CDR3 is TGTGCTAGTGGTTTGGTCCCATTGGGCGGGGGCACAGATACGCAGTATTTT.

This rearrangement joins TRBV11-2 to TRBJ1-2, with 9 bases that match TRBD1. This CDR3 comprises 14 residues. Per the germline V gene, CDR1 is SGHAT and CDR2 is FQNNGV. The V and J ends lost 1 base and 8 bases, in that order; junction bases with no gene match: 5. The CDR3 bases are TGTGCCAGCAGCTTAGTTCGGGACAGGGACGGCTACACCTTC. As protein: CASSLVRDRDGYTF.

This chain joins TRBV19 and TRBJ1-5; D is ambiguous. The CDR3 has 16 amino acids. The germline V gene encodes CDR1 LNHDA and CDR2 SQIVND (reference sequence). The V gene lost 6 bases and the J gene lost 0 bases, with 15 bases spanning the gap. The CDR3: CASRLREPLSNQPQHF. For the CDR3, the DNA is TGTGCCAGTAGGCTGAGGGAACCCCTTAGCAATCAGCCCCAGCATTTT.

The gene calls are TRBV5-6 and TRBJ2-2; TRBD2 aligns across 7 bases. The V gene end was trimmed by 4 bases and the J gene end by 5 bases; junction bases not matched to a gene: 8. The germline gives CDR1 SGHDT, CDR2 YYEEEE. CDR3 size: 15 residues. CDR3 coding DNA: TGTGCCAGCAGCACCTGGGGAGGGAGAACCGGGGAGCTGTTTTTT. This gives the protein CASSTWGGRTGELFF.

The chain couples TRBV5-1 to TRBJ2-5; D unresolved. The CDR3 is made up of 12 amino acids. V lost 3 bases, J lost 5 bases, and 8 bases lay in between. Germline V CDR1 and CDR2: SGHRS, YFSETQ. In DNA, the CDR3 is TGCGCCAGCAGCTCCAACCGGGAGACCCAGTACTTC. Its protein product is CASSSNRETQYF.

The chain has TRBV15 and TRBJ1-4; the D gene is possibly TRBD1 (5 bases). The V end lost 0 bases, the J end lost 3 bases, and 8 bases lay between the germline ends. Germline V gene sequence: CDR1 LNHNV, CDR2 YYDKDF (reference sequence). The CDR3 extends over 15 amino acids. The CDR3 spells CATSRDRTPNEKLFF. For the CDR3, the DNA is TGTGCCACCAGCAGAGATCGGACACCTAATGAAAAACTGTTTTTT.

The gene calls are TRBV6-6 and TRBJ2-3, with 10 bases aligning to TRBD2. The length of the CDR3 is 16 residues. Germline CDR1 MNHNY, CDR2 SVGAGI (reference sequence). V was pared by 5 bases and J by 0 bases, with 5 bases of the junction left unmatched. The CDR3 protein is CASSLLLAGSTDTQYF. Written as DNA, the CDR3 is TGTGCCAGCAGTCTATTACTAGCGGGAAGCACAGATACGCAGTATTTT.

The chain has TRBV4-2 and TRBJ2-2; TRBD2 matches at 15 bases. Per germline, CDR1 LGHNA and CDR2 YNFKEQ. CDR3 length: 17 residues. The ends lost 4 bases at V and 7 bases at J; junction bases unmatched: 7. The CDR3 DNA reads TGTGCCAGCAGCCTCCTAAGGGGACTAGCGGGGGGCGGGGAGCTGTTTTTT. Translation gives CASSLLRGLAGGGELFF.

The V gene is TRBV7-2, the J gene TRBJ2-3, with TRBD2 matching over 9 bases. CDR3 length: 16 residues. After removal of 1 base from V and 4 bases from J, the junction contained 6 bases not matched to a gene. Per the germline V gene, CDR1 is SGHTA and CDR2 is FQGNSA. CDR3 in DNA: TGTGCCAGCAGCTTAGTCGGCGGGGGGGCCGCAGATACGCAGTATTTT. Protein: CASSLVGGGAADTQYF.

The chain carries TRBV6-1 and TRBJ1-6; D is unresolved. V shed 1 base and J shed 7 bases, with 5 bases lying between them. CDR3 length: 13 residues. From germline, CDR1 is MNHNS and CDR2 SASEGT. As DNA, the CDR3 is TGTGCCAGCAGTGAAGACGGGAATTCACCCCTCCACTTT. Residues: CASSEDGNSPLHF.

This sequence joins TRBV29-1 and TRBJ1-2; 8 nucleotides align to TRBD1. The germline gives CDR1 SQVTM, CDR2 ANQGSEA. V shed 4 bases and J 0 bases; nucleotides not matched to a gene: 7. This CDR3 contains 15 residues. CDR3 protein: CSVVRGLGANYGYTF. CDR3 in DNA: TGCAGCGTTGTCAGGGGGCTGGGTGCTAACTATGGCTACACCTTC.

CDR3 sequence reads: CASRRGVSSYEQYF. The CDR3 coding sequence is TGTGCCAGCAGGCGGGGGGTCAGCTCCTACGAGCAGTACTTC. This chain uses TRBV27 with TRBJ2-7; the match to TRBD2 covers 8 bases. The V gene's germline CDR1 is MNHEY and CDR2 SMNVEV (reference sequence). The trim removed 6 bases at V and 0 bases at J, leaving 4 bases unmatched. The CDR3 runs to 14 residues.

This clone came up once. The rearrangement uses TRBV5-1 and TRBJ2-1, with 8 positions matching TRBD2. CDR3 length equals 15 residues. Germline V gives CDR1 SGHRS, CDR2 YFSETQ. J lost 4 bases, V lost 4 bases, and 7 bases had no gene match. The CDR3, as DNA: TGCGCCAGCAGCCCGGGACTAGTAGGGTACAATGAGCAGTTCTTC. Its translation is CASSPGLVGYNEQFF. Complete variable domain (other parts from reference TRBV5-1 and TRBJ2-1): KAGVTQTPRYLIKTRGQQVTLSCSPISGHRSVSWYQQTPGQGLQFLFEYFSETQRNKGNFPGRFSGRQFSNSRSEMNVSTLELGDSALYLCASSPGLVGYNEQFFGPGTRLTVL.

The rearrangement joins TRBV29-1 to TRBJ2-4; 9 nucleotides match TRBD1. The CDR3 loop spans 14 amino acids. CDR1 and CDR2 (germline): SQVTM, ANQGSEA. Trimming at V came to 7 bases and at J to 7 bases, leaving 11 bases not matched to a gene. The CDR3 spells CSAGPGTGSNIQYF. The CDR3 region has the DNA TGCAGCGCTGGTCCCGGGACAGGGAGCAACATTCAGTACTTC.

The chain couples TRBV28 to TRBJ1-2, with TRBD1 matching 9 bases. J was trimmed by 2 bases and V by 4 bases; bases with no gene match: 5. Germline V CDR1 and CDR2: MDHEN, SYDVKM. The CDR3 is 15 residues long. The CDR3 loop reads CASSSGTGRNYGYTF. In DNA form, the CDR3 reads TGTGCCAGCAGTTCCGGGACAGGGAGGAACTATGGCTACACCTTC.

This rearrangement joins TRBV19 to TRBJ2-3, with 7 bases identical to TRBD1. With V trimmed by 7 bases and J by 1 base, 11 bases remained unmatched. In germline, CDR1 is LNHDA, CDR2 SQIVND (reference sequence). CDR3 size: 16 residues. CDR3 DNA sequence: TGTGCCAGTACCCCTTTGACAGGGATGGGCACAGATACGCAGTATTTT. The encoded protein is CASTPLTGMGTDTQYF.

The rearrangement uses TRBV7-3 and TRBJ2-7, with unresolved D. Per the germline V gene, CDR1 is SGHTA and CDR2 is FQGTGA. The CDR3 totals 13 residues. Trimming removed 1 base from V and 3 bases from J, with 7 bases in between. CDR3 protein: CASSLNSYYEQYF. The CDR3 region has the DNA TGTGCCAGCAGCTTAAACAGCTACTACGAGCAGTACTTC.

V is TRBV4-2 and J is TRBJ2-1; possible D gene TRBD2, 5 bases. The V end was cut by 1 base, the J end by 2 bases, with 12 bases between. CDR1 is LGHNA, CDR2 YNFKEQ, per germline. The CDR3 is made up of 16 amino acids. CDR3 protein: CASSQGEGATYNEQFF. CDR3 bases: TGTGCCAGCAGCCAAGGTGAGGGTGCTACCTACAATGAGCAGTTCTTC.

Regarding this clone: This sample includes further DNA sequences coding for the same CDR3. The chain combines TRBV19 with TRBJ2-5, with D unclear. V was cut by 1 base and J by 5 bases, with 8 bases left in between. In germline, CDR1 is LNHDA, CDR2 SQIVND (reference sequence). The CDR3 length is 13 residues. The CDR3 DNA reads as TGTGCCAGTAGTATAGTACGCGGCGAGACCCAGTACTTC. It encodes CASSIVRGETQYF.

A single count supports this clone. The rearrangement joins TRBV2 to TRBJ2-5; weak D call: TRBD2 (6 bases). V was cut by 6 bases and J by 4 bases, with 15 bases left in between. This CDR3 has 14 amino acids. The germline CDR1 and CDR2 sequences are SNHLY and FYNNEI. CDR3 DNA: TGTGCCAGCAGCACGGGACTCCTGGGAGAGACCCAGTACTTC. Translating it yields CASSTGLLGETQYF.

The chain combines TRBV15 with TRBJ1-1; D is perhaps TRBD1 (5 bases). V shed 0 bases and J shed 3 bases, with 17 bases lying between them. CDR3 length equals 17 residues. The germline CDR1 and CDR2 sequences are LNHNV and YYDKDF (reference sequence). This CDR3 reads CATSRDSREGIDTEAFF. The CDR3 coding sequence is TGTGCCACCAGCAGAGATTCGAGGGAGGGGATTGACACTGAAGCTTTCTTT.

This sequence joins TRBV7-2 and TRBJ2-3; 10 bases agree with TRBD1. The germline V gene has CDR1 SGHTA and CDR2 FQGNSA. With V trimmed by 5 bases and J by 4 bases, 9 bases remained unmatched. CDR3 length equals 16 residues. The CDR3 here is CASSTGQGIVADTQYF. CDR3 in DNA: TGTGCCAGCAGCACGGGACAGGGGATAGTGGCAGATACGCAGTATTTT.

The chain couples TRBV2 to TRBJ1-1; tentative D call: TRBD1 (6 bases). The V end was cut by 11 bases, the J end by 4 bases, with 11 bases between. The CDR3 covers 11 residues. The V gene's germline CDR1 is SNHLY and CDR2 FYNNEI. The CDR3 protein is CAGRQATEAFF. The CDR3 DNA is TGTGCCGGCCGACAGGCCACTGAAGCTTTCTTT.

This sequence joins TRBV19 and TRBJ1-1; 9 nucleotides agree with TRBD1. Germline CDR1 is LNHDA and CDR2 is SQIVND (reference sequence). J gave up 6 bases and V 7 bases, and 12 bases lay outside the gene matches. The CDR3 contains 15 residues. The CDR3 DNA reads as TGTGCCAGTACCCCCAAAGGGACAGGGAGCGCTGAAGCTTTCTTT. The encoded protein is CASTPKGTGSAEAFF.

J is TRBJ1-4 and V is TRBV5-8, with D tentatively TRBD1 (5 bases). V was shortened by 4 bases and J by 4 bases, with 20 bases between the two germline ends. Germline loops: CDR1 SGHTS, CDR2 YDEGEE. The CDR3 has 17 amino acids. The CDR3 loop reads CASSPGVGVRVNEKLFF. CDR3 bases: TGTGCCAGCAGCCCGGGGGTAGGGGTCCGGGTTAATGAAAAACTGTTTTTT.

V usage is TRBV18 and J usage is TRBJ1-2; no clear D gene. The V end lost 0 bases, the J end lost 2 bases, and 13 bases lay between the germline ends. CDR3 size: 16 residues. Germline V CDR1 and CDR2: KGHSH, LQKENI. CDR3 nucleotides: TGTGCCAGCTCACCACCGTCAGGTCGTGGCAACTATGGCTACACCTTC. This gives the protein CASSPPSGRGNYGYTF.